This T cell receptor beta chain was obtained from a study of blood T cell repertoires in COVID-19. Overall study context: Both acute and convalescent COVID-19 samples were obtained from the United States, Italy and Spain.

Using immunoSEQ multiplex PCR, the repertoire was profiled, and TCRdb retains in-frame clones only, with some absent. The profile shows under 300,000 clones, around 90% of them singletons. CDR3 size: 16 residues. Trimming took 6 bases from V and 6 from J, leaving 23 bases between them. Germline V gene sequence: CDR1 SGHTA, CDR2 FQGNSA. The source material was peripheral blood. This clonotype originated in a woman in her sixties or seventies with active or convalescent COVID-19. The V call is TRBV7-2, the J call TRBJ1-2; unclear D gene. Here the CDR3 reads CASSPARTEEGNGYTF. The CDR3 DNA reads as TGTGCCAGCAGTCCCGCGAGGACTGAGGAAGGTAATGGCTACACCTTC.